The next 18 T cell receptor beta chains were all read from a single sample in a study of cytomegalovirus exposure and HLA in healthy donors. Assay used: immunoSEQ multiplex PCR; TCRdb lists only in-frame clones, some missing. The table records about 260,000 clones, roughly 87% of them present only once. The material sequenced was PBMCs. These receptors all come from a woman younger than 45 in good health and CMV-seronegative.

Here the CDR3 DNA reads TGTGCCAGCAGCCCCCCCAGTGGAGGCACTAACTATGGCTACACCTTC. It codes for CASSPPSGGTNYGYTF. This rearrangement joins TRBV5-8 to TRBJ1-2; D is uncertain. CDR3 size: 16 residues. Germline V gene sequence: CDR1 SGHTS, CDR2 YDEGEE. With 4 bases removed from V and 0 bases from J, the gap between germline ends came to 16 bases.

The chain couples TRBV18 to TRBJ1-3; no clear D gene. Germline CDR1 and CDR2: KGHSH and LQKENI. CDR3 length: 16 amino acids. Deletions cut 0 bases from V and 0 bases from J, with 9 bases between. CDR3 in DNA: TGTGCCAGCTCACCACCCTCCCGTAACTCTGGAAACACCATATATTTT. Amino acid sequence: CASSPPSRNSGNTIYF. Variable domain in full (rest from reference TRBV18 and TRBJ1-3): NAGVMQNPRHLVRRRGQEARLRCSPMKGHSHVYWYRQLPEEGLKFMVYLQKENIIDESGMPKERFSAEFPKEGPSILRIQQVVRGDSAAYFCASSPPSRNSGNTIYFGEGSWLTVV.

The chain recombines TRBV7-3 with TRBJ2-1; 9 positions match TRBD1. CDR1 and CDR2 from the germline V gene are SGHTA and FQGTGA. Losses at the gene ends were 4 bases for V and 7 bases for J; bases not matched to a gene: 8. The CDR3 extends over 15 amino acids. In DNA, the CDR3 is TGTGCCAGCAGCTACAACAGGGGGCGCGGGAATGAGCAGTTCTTC. Amino acids: CASSYNRGRGNEQFF. Together with reference TRBV7-3 and TRBJ2-1, the CDR3 gives the full variable domain: GAGVSQTPSNKVTEKGKYVELRCDPISGHTALYWYRQSLGQGPEFLIYFQGTGAADDSGLPNDRFFAVRPEGSVSTLKIQRTERGDSAVYLCASSYNRGRGNEQFFGPGTRLTVL.

V gene TRBV28 combines with J gene TRBJ2-7; D possibly corresponds to TRBD1 (6 bases). The CDR3 runs to 15 residues. Germline V gene data show CDR1 as MDHEN and CDR2 as SYDVKM. The V gene lost 9 bases and the J gene lost 6 bases, with 24 bases spanning the gap. CDR3 in amino acids: CASLDVAGEFGEQYF. As DNA, the CDR3 is TGTGCCAGTCTCGACGTGGCAGGGGAGTTTGGCGAGCAGTACTTC. The whole variable domain, filled in from reference TRBV28 and TRBJ2-7, reads DVKVTQSSRYLVKRTGEKVFLECVQDMDHENMFWYRQDPGLGLRLIYFSYDVKMKEKGDIPEGYSVSREKKERFSLILESASTNQTSMYLCASLDVAGEFGEQYFGPGTRLTVT.

The V call is TRBV7-6, the J call TRBJ2-1; 7 bases are a match to TRBD2. The trim removed 1 base at V and 4 bases at J, leaving 7 bases unmatched. Germline CDR1 and CDR2: SGHVS and FNYEAQ. CDR3 length equals 16 residues. CDR3 protein: CASSLGLSGFYNEQFF. CDR3 coding DNA: TGTGCCAGCAGCTTAGGTCTTAGCGGGTTTTACAATGAGCAGTTCTTC.

This clone appeared once. The CDR3 DNA reads as TGTGCCAGCAGTTACGACACAGGCCGGCGGCTCTACGAGCAGTACTTC. The encoded protein is CASSYDTGRRLYEQYF. V usage is TRBV6-6 and J usage is TRBJ2-7, with D perhaps matching TRBD1 (5 bases). There are 16 residues in the CDR3. Germline CDR1 reads MNHNY; CDR2 reads SVGAGI (reference sequence). Trimming cost V 2 bases and J 3 bases, with 17 bases left between them.

This clone came up once. The chain is built from TRBV19 and TRBJ2-7; TRBD1 matches at 8 bases. J gave up 4 bases and V 1 base, and 9 bases lay outside the gene matches. Per the germline V gene, CDR1 is LNHDA and CDR2 is SQIVND (reference sequence). The CDR3 length is 16 residues. CDR3: CASSIGIGQGAYEQYF. In nucleotides, the CDR3 is TGTGCCAGTAGTATAGGGATAGGGCAGGGGGCTTACGAGCAGTACTTC.

This clone was counted a single time. The chain recombines TRBV4-3 with TRBJ2-2, with D possibly matching TRBD1 (6 bases). The V end was cut by 2 bases, the J end by 1 base, with 11 bases between. Germline loops: CDR1 LGHNA, CDR2 YSLEER. The CDR3 runs to 16 residues. The CDR3 protein is CASSQIGGLNTGELFF. The CDR3 bases are TGCGCCAGCAGCCAAATTGGGGGCCTGAACACCGGGGAGCTGTTTTTT.

CDR3 residues: CATSRAWAGLPGELFF. CDR3 DNA sequence: TGTGCCACCAGCAGAGCGTGGGCAGGGCTTCCCGGGGAGCTGTTTTTT. The V and J genes are TRBV15 and TRBJ2-2; D perhaps matches TRBD1 (5 bases). This CDR3 is built from 16 residues. Germline V gene data show CDR1 as LNHNV and CDR2 as YYDKDF (reference sequence). V lost 1 base and J 6 bases, leaving 15 bases between the germline ends.

V is TRBV6-6 and J is TRBJ2-1, with D possibly matching TRBD1 (6 bases). There are 14 residues in the CDR3. Trimming stripped 8 bases from V and 0 bases from J, with 11 bases between. Germline loops: CDR1 MNHNY, CDR2 SVGAGI (reference sequence). The CDR3 nucleotides read TGTGCCAGCGGTTGGGGGCGCTCCTACAATGAGCAGTTCTTC. Its translation is CASGWGRSYNEQFF.

In DNA form, the CDR3 reads TGTGCCAGCAGTACGGACAGGGTTGATGAGCAGTTCTTC. This translates into CASSTDRVDEQFF. The V call is TRBV6-6, the J call TRBJ2-1; 8 bases are a match to TRBD1. Unmatched junction bases numbered 5, after V lost 5 bases and J lost 8 bases. There are 13 residues in the CDR3. CDR1 MNHNY and CDR2 SVGAGI come from the germline V gene (reference sequence).

J is TRBJ2-1 and V is TRBV15; TRBD2 aligns across 9 bases. CDR1 is LNHNV, CDR2 YYDKDF, per germline (reference sequence). Germline trimming cut 9 bases from V and 6 bases from J; bases unmatched to any gene: 6. This CDR3 contains 13 residues. CDR3 in amino acids: CATSGLALNEQFF. Here the CDR3 DNA reads TGTGCCACGTCGGGACTAGCCCTCAATGAGCAGTTCTTC.

This sequence joins TRBV12-1 and TRBJ1-2; TRBD1 is the table's D call, not checked against the DNA. TRBV12-1 is an annotated pseudogene. This CDR3 spans 15 amino acids. CDR3 DNA: TGTGCCAGCAGCCCCCCCGAACCCGACAGCTATGGCTACACCTTC. As protein: CASSPPEPDSYGYTF.

The chain carries TRBV19 and TRBJ2-2, with D maybe TRBD2 (5 bases). This CDR3 spans 15 amino acids. Germline CDR1 LNHDA, CDR2 SQIVND (reference sequence). Trimming stripped 2 bases from V and 3 bases from J, with 10 bases between. CDR3 in amino acids: CASSISSRYTGELFF. The CDR3 region has the DNA TGTGCCAGTAGTATATCTAGCCGATACACCGGGGAGCTGTTTTTT.

This clone was seen just once. J is TRBJ2-4 and V is TRBV28; D not resolved. With 3 bases removed from V and 6 bases from J, the gap between germline ends came to 9 bases. This CDR3 is 13 amino acids long. Per germline, CDR1 MDHEN and CDR2 SYDVKM. CDR3 protein: CASSFSSLNIQYF. CDR3 nucleotides: TGTGCCAGCAGTTTCAGCTCTCTAAACATTCAGTACTTC.

The genes are TRBV5-1 and TRBJ2-1; 7 nucleotides agree with TRBD2. J was trimmed by 8 bases and V by 3 bases; bases with no gene match: 14. The CDR3 contains 16 residues. The germline gives CDR1 SGHRS, CDR2 YFSETQ. Here the CDR3 DNA reads TGCGCCAGCAGCTATAACAGGAGGCGGGAGAAGGATGAGCAGTTCTTC. This sequence encodes CASSYNRRREKDEQFF.

The chain employs TRBV10-2 and TRBJ1-2; D ambiguous. The V and J ends lost 7 bases and 8 bases respectively, with 17 bases between them. Per germline, CDR1 WSHSY and CDR2 SAAADI. The CDR3 length is 13 residues. This CDR3 reads CASIGPGIGGYTF. CDR3 DNA sequence: TGCGCCAGCATTGGACCGGGAATAGGAGGCTACACCTTC.

The chain joins TRBV25-1 to TRBJ1-1; no clear D. V was trimmed by 4 bases and J by 2 bases, leaving 8 bases between them. Germline lookup yields CDR1 MGHDK and CDR2 SYGVNS. The CDR3 is 13 amino acids. DNA of the CDR3: TGTGCCAGCAGTGTTTCCCCAAACACTGAAGCTTTCTTT. This encodes CASSVSPNTEAFF.